Listed here are 21 T cell receptor beta chains from one sample, sequenced in a study of T cells expressing NK-cell markers. TCRdb reprocessed the 5' RACE reads; each CDR3 protein has one entry and no DNA is given. The sample table includes 150,000 or so distinct CDR3 sequences. Sequencing was performed on blood T cells: a sorted CD56 or NKG2C T cell subset, CD4+ or CD8+ T cells, or bulk PBMC T cells (not recorded which). These receptors were obtained from a woman aged 18 to 75 in good health.

The chain has TRBV12-3 or TRBV12-4 and TRBJ2-2; checking the TCRdb D call of TRBD1 is not possible without DNA. CDR3 length: 14 amino acids. The CDR3 reads CASSGDGRTGELFF.

The chain uses TRBV11-2 and TRBJ2-5; TCRdb calls TRBD2, which cannot be checked without DNA. CDR1 is SGHAT, CDR2 FQNNGV, per germline. CDR3 length: 13 amino acids. CDR3 in amino acids: CASSNQGGETQYF. Complete variable domain (other parts from reference TRBV11-2 and TRBJ2-5): EAGVAQSPRYKIIEKRQSVAFWCNPISGHATLYWYQQILGQGPKLLIQFQNNGVVDDSQLPKDRFSAERLKGVDSTLKIQPAKLEDSAVYLCASSNQGGETQYFGPGTRLLVL.

J is TRBJ1-5 and V is TRBV7-9. Germline V gene lookup returns CDR1 SEHNR and CDR2 FQNEAQ (reference sequence). The CDR3 consists of 11 residues. CDR3: CASSLAPTQHF. The entire variable domain, with the rest obtained from reference TRBV7-9 and TRBJ1-5, is as follows: DTGVSQNPRHKITKRGQNVTFRCDPISEHNRLYWYRQTLGQGPEFLTYFQNEAQLEKSRLLSDRFSAERPKGSFSTLEIQRTEQGDSAMYLCASSLAPTQHFGDGTRLSIL.

The chain recombines TRBV29-1 with TRBJ2-5; TCRdb's assignment of TRBD2 cannot be checked, as there is no DNA. In germline, CDR1 is SQVTM, CDR2 ANQGSEA. The CDR3 covers 15 residues. CDR3 sequence: CSVGTSGESRETQYF.

The CDR3 spells CASSPSPGSEETQYF. The chain joins TRBV12-3 or TRBV12-4 to TRBJ2-5; the TRBD1 assignment by TCRdb is unverifiable without DNA. The CDR3 spans 15 residues.

The rearrangement uses TRBV2 and TRBJ2-1. The CDR3 sequence is 13 residues long. CDR1 SNHLY and CDR2 FYNNEI come from the germline V gene. The CDR3 loop is CASSGYELDEQFF.

This chain links TRBV2 with TRBJ2-3; with no DNA, the TCRdb D assignment of TRBD1 cannot be verified. Germline loops: CDR1 SNHLY, CDR2 FYNNEI. The length of the CDR3 is 15 residues. The CDR3 spells CASSEALAGWDTQYF.

The V call is TRBV12-3 or TRBV12-4, the J call TRBJ2-6. This CDR3 region has 15 residues. The CDR3 sequence is CASSPTESGANVLTF.

The CDR3 sequence is CAISEGGQETQYF. The genes are TRBV10-3 and TRBJ2-5; with no DNA, the TCRdb D assignment of TRBD1 cannot be verified. The CDR3 totals 13 residues. From germline, CDR1 is ENHRY and CDR2 SYGVKD.

The rearrangement joins TRBV5-6 to TRBJ2-5; as DNA is missing, the TRBD2 call by TCRdb cannot be tested. The CDR3 runs 13 residues. Germline V lookup: CDR1 SGHDT, CDR2 YYEEEE. The CDR3 protein is CASSSRAGETQYF.

V is TRBV6-1 and J is TRBJ2-7. Germline CDR1 MNHNS, CDR2 SASEGT. This CDR3 region has 14 residues. CDR3 loop: CASTVGRGSYEQYF.

This chain's CDR3 is CASSLAYGYTF. The chain links TRBV5-6 to TRBJ1-2. This CDR3 spans 11 amino acids. Germline CDR1 and CDR2: SGHDT and YYEEEE.

The chain uses TRBV3-1 and TRBJ2-7; the D call from TCRdb, TRBD2, cannot be confirmed without DNA. The CDR3 covers 14 residues. CDR1 is LGHDT, CDR2 YNNKEL, per germline (reference sequence). The CDR3 sequence is CASSLQREINEQYF.

The V call is TRBV14, the J call TRBJ2-2. The CDR3 loop spans 14 amino acids. Germline CDR1 reads SGHDN; CDR2 reads FVKESK. CDR3 sequence: CASSPFSGIGELFF.

V and J are TRBV4-2 and TRBJ2-5; TCRdb lists TRBD2, though no DNA is available to test this call. In germline, CDR1 is LGHNA, CDR2 YNFKEQ. The CDR3 covers 17 residues. CDR3 sequence: CASSQGKLAGTGETQYF.

This chain connects TRBV6-1 to TRBJ1-2; the D call of TRBD1 rests on TCRdb alone, since no DNA is present to check it. The V gene's germline CDR1 is MNHNS and CDR2 SASEGT. The CDR3 has 13 amino acids. The CDR3 loop reads CASRSPAGYGYTF.

The gene calls are TRBV29-1 and TRBJ1-5; TCRdb outputs TRBD1, but without DNA this stays unchecked. Germline assignment: CDR1 SQVTM and CDR2 ANQGSEA. This CDR3 spans 13 amino acids. CDR3: CSARGSGNQPQHF.

CDR3 in amino acids: CASNYAEGTVGYTF. The chain links TRBV5-1 to TRBJ1-2; lacking DNA, the TRBD1 call made by TCRdb goes unchecked. This CDR3 comprises 14 residues. Germline V gene data show CDR1 as SGHRS and CDR2 as YFSETQ.

This rearrangement joins TRBV5-5 to TRBJ2-3; without DNA, the TCRdb call of TRBD1 cannot be checked. The CDR3 runs to 13 residues. The germline V gene encodes CDR1 SGHKS and CDR2 YYEKEE (reference sequence). The CDR3 spells CASSPRGGDTQYF.

The gene calls are TRBV6-1 and TRBJ1-5. Germline CDR1 and CDR2: MNHNS and SASEGT. The CDR3 length is 15 residues. The CDR3 region is CASSDSRSSNQPQHF.

The V and J genes are TRBV4-1 and TRBJ1-5; TCRdb returns TRBD1, unconfirmable since there is no DNA. The CDR3 is made up of 15 amino acids. CDR1 is MGHRA and CDR2 is YSYEKL in the germline V gene. CDR3 in amino acids: CASSQEGQGDQPQHF.